The rows below give T cell receptor beta chains drawn from one sample of a study of blood T cells in healthy people across ages. TCRdb re-called the 5' RACE reads with MiXCR, one entry per CDR3 protein. The sample lists some 1,000,000 distinct CDR3 sequences; 20% to 25% were seen once. These records were also assigned to another study, of T cells of mothers and their children.

Material: blood. The receptors derive from a girl aged 2 to 10 in good health. The CDR3 runs from the conserved cysteine through the conserved F or W. Fields, in order: J gene, clone size, D gene, CDR3 length, V gene, CDR3 protein, CDR3 DNA. A D gene is named only where the DNA matches it firmly. Clone size is given for some rows only: seen once, a few or many times, or a class if the clone is expanded.

>TRBJ2-3|NA|TRBD2|14|TRBV20-1
CSAQRGGSTDTQYF
TGCAGTGCTCAGCGGGGGGGGAGCACAGATACGCAGTATTTT
>TRBJ2-1|NA|TRBD1|14|TRBV5-1
CASMMGQGQHEQFF
TGCGCCAGCATGATGGGACAGGGGCAGCATGAGCAGTTCTTC
>TRBJ2-5|NA|NA|12|TRBV29-1
CSYSGLGETQYF
TGCAGCTACTCGGGGCTAGGGGAGACCCAGTACTTC
>TRBJ2-1|few|TRBD2|16|TRBV12-3/TRBV12-4
CASNPYGGSSYNEQFF
TGTGCCAGCAATCCCTACGGCGGGAGCTCCTACAATGAGCAGTTCTTC
>TRBJ2-1|few|NA|11|TRBV29-1
CSVEASTGQFF
TGCAGCGTTGAAGCCTCGACAGGACAGTTCTTC
>TRBJ2-1|NA|TRBD2|14|TRBV6-5
CASSPSGLGDEQFF
TGTGCCAGCAGTCCTTCGGGACTAGGGGATGAGCAGTTCTTC
>TRBJ1-2|NA|NA|15|TRBV4-1
CASSQDLGGGGGYTF
TGCGCCAGCAGCCAAGATCTGGGGGGAGGTGGTGGCTACACCTTC
>TRBJ1-2|NA|NA|17|TRBV3-1
CASSQELTGPLNYGYTF
TGTGCCAGCAGCCAAGAACTGACCGGCCCGCTTAACTATGGCTACACCTTC
>TRBJ1-1|NA|NA|15|TRBV7-8
CASRDPGGPGPEAFF
TGTGCCAGCAGGGACCCGGGCGGCCCCGGGCCTGAAGCTTTCTTT
>TRBJ2-7|NA|NA|15|TRBV4-1
CASSPTESSSYEQYF
TGCGCCAGCAGTCCGACAGAGAGCAGCTCCTACGAGCAGTACTTC
>TRBJ2-7|few|TRBD1|14|TRBV2
CASSGQGFQYEQYF
TGTGCCAGCAGTGGACAGGGGTTTCAGTACGAGCAGTACTTC
>TRBJ2-1|NA|NA|12|TRBV7-9
CATQGNYNEQFF
TGTGCCACACAGGGTAACTACAATGAGCAGTTCTTC
>TRBJ2-1|NA|TRBD1|14|TRBV28
CASSSPGQGSEQFF
TGTGCCAGCAGTTCACCGGGACAGGGAAGTGAGCAGTTCTTC
>TRBJ2-7|NA|NA|16|TRBV7-9
CASSPQGGQSSYEQYF
TGTGCCAGCAGCCCCCAGGGCGGACAAAGTTCCTACGAGCAGTACTTC
>TRBJ1-4|NA|NA|13|TRBV29-1
CSVEGQRNEKLFF
TGCAGCGTTGAAGGACAGAGAAATGAAAAACTGTTTTTT
>TRBJ2-2|NA|TRBD1|13|TRBV29-1
CSATRGQGGELFF
TGCAGCGCAACCAGGGGGCAGGGCGGGGAGCTGTTTTTT
>TRBJ2-2|few|NA|15|TRBV28
CASSKLEILTGELFF
TGTGCCAGCAGCAAACTAGAGATTCTAACCGGGGAGCTGTTTTTT
>TRBJ2-3|NA|NA|13|TRBV7-3
CASSSDFTDTQYF
TGTGCCAGCAGCTCGGACTTCACAGATACGCAGTATTTT
>TRBJ2-1|NA|NA|16|TRBV7-2
CASSTRRELPYNEQFF
TGTGCCAGCAGCACCCGCAGGGAGTTGCCCTACAATGAGCAGTTCTTC
>TRBJ1-2|NA|TRBD1|14|TRBV7-2
CASSLESTGDGYTF
TGTGCCAGCAGCTTAGAAAGCACAGGGGATGGCTACACCTTC
>TRBJ2-1|few|NA|13|TRBV10-3
CAISEGRLNEQFF
TGTGCCATCAGTGAGGGCCGGCTTAATGAGCAGTTCTTC
>TRBJ2-2|few|TRBD2|16|TRBV5-1
CASSLETSGRTGELFF
TGCGCCAGCAGCTTGGAGACTAGCGGGAGGACCGGGGAGCTGTTTTTT
>TRBJ2-7|NA|NA|14|TRBV4-1
CASSFQGISNEQYF
TGCGCCAGCAGCTTCCAGGGAATCTCCAACGAGCAGTACTTC
>TRBJ2-5|NA|TRBD1|18|TRBV2
CASSRDRQGASLQETQYF
TGTGCCAGCAGTCGAGACAGACAGGGGGCTTCTCTTCAAGAGACCCAGTACTTC
>TRBJ2-7|NA|TRBD2|13|TRBV29-1
CSVEGGGAYEQYF
TGCAGCGTTGAGGGCGGGGGGGCCTACGAGCAGTACTTC
>TRBJ2-4|NA|NA|17|TRBV6-6
CASSYVWGGAGKNIQYF
TGTGCCAGCAGTTACGTTTGGGGGGGGGCGGGCAAAAACATTCAGTACTTC
>TRBJ1-2|NA|NA|14|TRBV7-2
CASSLGAPEEGYTF
TGTGCCAGCAGCTTAGGGGCTCCCGAGGAAGGCTACACCTTC
>TRBJ2-3|few|TRBD2|15|TRBV11-2
CASSAAGTSSDTQYF
TGTGCCAGCAGCGCCGCCGGGACTAGCAGTGATACGCAGTATTTT
>TRBJ2-5|few|NA|13|TRBV20-1
CSARDIPRGTQYF
TGCAGTGCTAGAGATATCCCTCGTGGGACCCAGTACTTC
>TRBJ2-3|few|NA|13|TRBV29-1
CSVVSQYTDTQYF
TGCAGCGTTGTGTCGCAGTATACAGATACGCAGTATTTT
>TRBJ2-1|NA|NA|13|TRBV6-5
CASMGSSYNEQFF
TGTGCCAGCATGGGTAGCTCCTACAATGAGCAGTTCTTC
>TRBJ2-7|few|NA|15|TRBV28
CASSLRFGRAYEQYF
TGTGCCAGCAGTTTAAGGTTTGGACGGGCCTACGAGCAGTACTTC
>TRBJ1-1|NA|NA|15|TRBV29-1
CSVEKGQIMNTEAFF
TGCAGCGTTGAAAAGGGCCAGATCATGAACACTGAAGCTTTCTTT
>TRBJ1-2|NA|TRBD1|13|TRBV12-3/TRBV12-4
CASSYSGGVGYTF
TGTGCCAGCAGTTACTCAGGGGGCGTTGGCTACACCTTC
>TRBJ2-1|NA|NA|14|TRBV7-3
CASSLTSGQDEQFF
TGTGCCAGCAGCTTAACTTCGGGTCAGGATGAGCAGTTCTTC